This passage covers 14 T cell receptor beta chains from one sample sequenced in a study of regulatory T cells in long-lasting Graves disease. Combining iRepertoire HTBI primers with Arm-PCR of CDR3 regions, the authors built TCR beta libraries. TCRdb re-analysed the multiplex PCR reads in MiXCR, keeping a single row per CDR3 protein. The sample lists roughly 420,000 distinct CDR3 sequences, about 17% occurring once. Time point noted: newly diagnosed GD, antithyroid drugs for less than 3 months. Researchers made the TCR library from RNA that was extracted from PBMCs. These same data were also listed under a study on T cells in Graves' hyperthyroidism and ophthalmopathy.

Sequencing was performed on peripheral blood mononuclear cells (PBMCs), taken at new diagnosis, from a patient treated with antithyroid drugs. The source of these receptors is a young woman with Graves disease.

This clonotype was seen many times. CDR3 residues: CASSLRGTTTDTQYF. CDR3 coding DNA: TGTGCCAGCAGCTTACGGGGGACGACCACAGATACGCAGTATTTT. This chain connects TRBV7-2 to TRBJ2-3; TRBD2 is a possible D gene (6 bases). The CDR3 spans 15 residues. Trimming removed 2 bases from V and 2 bases from J, with 11 bases in between. Germline values: CDR1 SGHTA, CDR2 FQGNSA. Filled out from reference TRBV7-2 and TRBJ2-3, the complete variable domain reads GAGVSQSPSNKVTEKGKDVELRCDPISGHTALYWYRQSLGQGLEFLIYFQGNSAPDKSGLPSDRFSAERTGGSVSTLTIQRTQQEDSAVYLCASSLRGTTTDTQYFGPGTRLTVL.

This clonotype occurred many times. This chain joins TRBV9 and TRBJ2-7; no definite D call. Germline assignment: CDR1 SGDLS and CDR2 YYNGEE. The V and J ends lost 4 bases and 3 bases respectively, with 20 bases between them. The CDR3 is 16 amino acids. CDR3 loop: CASSPARRTDHYEQYF. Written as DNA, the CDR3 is TGTGCCAGCAGCCCCGCCAGGAGAACAGACCACTACGAGCAGTACTTC.

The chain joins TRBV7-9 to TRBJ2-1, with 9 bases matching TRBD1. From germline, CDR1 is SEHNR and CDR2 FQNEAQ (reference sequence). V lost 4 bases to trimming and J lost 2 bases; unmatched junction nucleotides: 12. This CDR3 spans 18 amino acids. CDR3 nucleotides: TGTGCCAGCAGCTCGAATGCCGGGACAGGGTATGCCTACAATGAGCAGTTCTTC. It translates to CASSSNAGTGYAYNEQFF.

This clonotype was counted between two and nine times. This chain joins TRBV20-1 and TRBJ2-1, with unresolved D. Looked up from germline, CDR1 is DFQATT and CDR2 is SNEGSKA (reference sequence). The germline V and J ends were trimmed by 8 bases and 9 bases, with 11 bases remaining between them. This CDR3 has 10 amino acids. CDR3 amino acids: CSTGRLEQFF. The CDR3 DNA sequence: TGCAGTACTGGGCGGCTTGAGCAGTTCTTC.

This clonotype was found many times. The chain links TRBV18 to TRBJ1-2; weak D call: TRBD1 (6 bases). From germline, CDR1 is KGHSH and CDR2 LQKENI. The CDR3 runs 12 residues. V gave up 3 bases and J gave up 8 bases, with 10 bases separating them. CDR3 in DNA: TGTGCCAGCTCACCTAACAGGGACGGCTACACCTTC. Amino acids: CASSPNRDGYTF.

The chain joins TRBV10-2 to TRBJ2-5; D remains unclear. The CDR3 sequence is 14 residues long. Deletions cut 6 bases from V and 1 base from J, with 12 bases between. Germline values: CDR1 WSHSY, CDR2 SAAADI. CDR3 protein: CASSQSNIQETQYF. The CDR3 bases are TGCGCCAGCAGCCAAAGCAATATCCAAGAGACCCAGTACTTC.

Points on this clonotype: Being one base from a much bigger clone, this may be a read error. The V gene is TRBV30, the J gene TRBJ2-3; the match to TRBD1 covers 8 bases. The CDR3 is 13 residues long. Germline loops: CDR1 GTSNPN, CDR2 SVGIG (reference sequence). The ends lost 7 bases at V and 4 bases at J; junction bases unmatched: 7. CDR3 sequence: CALEPGGADTQYF. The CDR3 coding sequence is TGTGCCTTAGAGCCAGGGGGCGCAGATACGCAGTATTTT.

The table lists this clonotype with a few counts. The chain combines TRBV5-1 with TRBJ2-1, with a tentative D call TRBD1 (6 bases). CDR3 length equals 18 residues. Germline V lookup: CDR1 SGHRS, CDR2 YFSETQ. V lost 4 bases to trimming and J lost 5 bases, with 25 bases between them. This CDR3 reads CASSPGQPSIKGDNEQFF. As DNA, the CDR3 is TGCGCCAGCAGCCCCGGACAGCCTTCCATCAAAGGGGACAATGAGCAGTTCTTC.

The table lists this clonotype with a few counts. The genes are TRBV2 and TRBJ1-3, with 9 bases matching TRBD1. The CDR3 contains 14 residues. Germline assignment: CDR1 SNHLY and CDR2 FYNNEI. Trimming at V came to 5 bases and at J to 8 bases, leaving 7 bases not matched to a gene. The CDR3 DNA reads TGTGCCAGCAGTCCTGGACAGGGGCGTTACACCATATATTTT. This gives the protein CASSPGQGRYTIYF. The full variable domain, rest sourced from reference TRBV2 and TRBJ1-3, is EPEVTQTPSHQVTQMGQEVILRCVPISNHLYFYWYRQILGQKVEFLVSFYNNEISEKSEIFDDQFSVERPDGSNFTLKIRSTKLEDSAMYFCASSPGQGRYTIYFGEGSWLTVV.

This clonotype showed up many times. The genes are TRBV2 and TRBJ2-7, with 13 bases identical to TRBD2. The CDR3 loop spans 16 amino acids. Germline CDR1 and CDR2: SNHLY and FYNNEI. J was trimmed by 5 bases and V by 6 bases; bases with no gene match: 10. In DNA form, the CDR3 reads TGTGCCAGCAGCGACGGACTAGCGGGAGTTGGGAACGAGCAGTACTTC. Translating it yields CASSDGLAGVGNEQYF.

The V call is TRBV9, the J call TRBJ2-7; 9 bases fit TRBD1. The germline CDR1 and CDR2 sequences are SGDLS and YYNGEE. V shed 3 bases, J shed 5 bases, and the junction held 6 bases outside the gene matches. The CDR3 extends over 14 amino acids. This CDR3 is CASSAPGQGHEQYF. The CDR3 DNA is TGTGCCAGCAGCGCACCGGGACAGGGTCACGAGCAGTACTTC.

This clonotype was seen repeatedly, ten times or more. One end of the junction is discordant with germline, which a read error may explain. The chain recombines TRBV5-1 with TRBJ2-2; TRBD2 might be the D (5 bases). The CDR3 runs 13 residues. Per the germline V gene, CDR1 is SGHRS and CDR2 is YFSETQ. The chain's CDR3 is CASSLRGAGELFF. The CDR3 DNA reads TGTGCCAGCAGCTTACGGGGTGCCGGGGAGCTGTTTTTT.

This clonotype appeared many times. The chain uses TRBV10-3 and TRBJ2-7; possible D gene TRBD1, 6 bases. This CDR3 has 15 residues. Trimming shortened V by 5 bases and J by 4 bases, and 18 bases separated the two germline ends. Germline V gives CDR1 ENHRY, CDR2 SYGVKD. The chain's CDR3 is CAISNSPQGWYEQYF. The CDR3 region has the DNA TGTGCCATCAGTAACTCCCCACAGGGTTGGTACGAGCAGTACTTC.

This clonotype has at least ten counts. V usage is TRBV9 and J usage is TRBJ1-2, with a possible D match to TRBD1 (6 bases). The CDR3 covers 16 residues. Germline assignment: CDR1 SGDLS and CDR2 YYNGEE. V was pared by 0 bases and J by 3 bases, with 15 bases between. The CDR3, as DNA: TGTGCCAGCAGCGTAGGTGCAGGGGCTAAAGACTATGGCTACACCTTC. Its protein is CASSVGAGAKDYGYTF.